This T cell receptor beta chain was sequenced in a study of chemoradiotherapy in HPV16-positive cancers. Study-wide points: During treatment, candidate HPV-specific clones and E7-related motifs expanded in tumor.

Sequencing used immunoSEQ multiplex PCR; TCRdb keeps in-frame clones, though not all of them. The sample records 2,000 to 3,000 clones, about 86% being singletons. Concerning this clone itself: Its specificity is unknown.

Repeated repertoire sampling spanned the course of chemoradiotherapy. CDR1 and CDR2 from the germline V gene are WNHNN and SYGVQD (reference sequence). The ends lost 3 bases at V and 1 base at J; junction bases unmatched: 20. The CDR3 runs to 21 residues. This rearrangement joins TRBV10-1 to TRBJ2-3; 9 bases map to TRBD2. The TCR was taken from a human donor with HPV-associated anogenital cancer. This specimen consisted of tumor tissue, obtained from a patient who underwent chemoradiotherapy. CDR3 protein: CASSELRLGAGGLFRTDTQYF. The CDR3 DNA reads TGCGCCAGCAGTGAACTTCGACTTGGAGCGGGAGGTCTTTTTCGCACAGATACGCAGTATTTT.